The T cell receptor beta chain under discussion was sequenced for a study of shared clonotypes between healthy human individuals. Germline V gene data show CDR1 as LNHDA and CDR2 as SQIVND (reference sequence). V was pared by 5 bases and J by 3 bases, with 13 bases between. This CDR3 spans 14 amino acids. Method: immunoSEQ multiplex PCR; TCRdb's copy keeps in-frame clones and lacks some. Of 2 million to 2.5 million clones listed, 90% to 96% are singletons. Caucasian adults residing in Nashville, Tennessee made up all the donors. The sample comprised naive CD4+ T cells sorted from blood. Subset reported: CD45RA+ positively selected. The rearrangement joins TRBV19 to TRBJ2-5; D is possibly TRBD2 (7 bases). The clonotype originates from a man between 18 and 29 years old in good health. For the CDR3, the DNA is TGTGCCAGTAGTGACGGGGGGCCCAAAGAGACCCAGTACTTC. Protein: CASSDGGPKETQYF.